A single TCR beta chain is shown here with its context. Its antigen is currently unknown. These data are taken from a study of CD8+CD57+ T cells in acquired aplastic anemia. Template material for TCR beta VDJ and CDR3 profiling consisted of genomic DNA. TCRdb redid the calling of the reads with MiXCR, one entry per CDR3 protein. The sample shows 90,000 to 120,000 distinct CDR3 sequences, 50% to 65% of them seen only once. The study's findings and limits: Overlapping CD8+ CDR3 repertoires of patients and controls contained roughly 29 shared sequences.

Germline V gives CDR1 LNHNV, CDR2 YYDKDF (reference sequence). With 1 base removed from V and 3 bases from J, the gap between germline ends came to 6 bases. This CDR3 spans 13 amino acids. The sample comprised sorted CD4+, CD8+, or CD8+CD57+ T cells (not recorded which) from PBMCs. The rearrangement links TRBV15 to TRBJ1-1, with D unclear. The receptor's source is a human donor in good health, serving as a control. This chain's CDR3 is CATSRGRDTEAFF. CDR3 DNA: TGTGCCACCAGCAGAGGCCGGGACACTGAAGCTTTCTTT.